These T cell receptor beta chains were read from a single sample in a study of blood T cell repertoires in COVID-19. The data were produced by immunoSEQ multiplex PCR, yet TCRdb's version contains in-frame clones alone and is incomplete. The sample shows roughly 330,000 clones, over 70% of them seen only once. The sample was PBMCs or T cells enriched from blood (not recorded which). The receptors stem from a man aged 30-40 years who had recovered from COVID-19. CDR3s include the opening cysteine and the closing phenylalanine or tryptophan. Each record gives: D gene, clone size, V gene, J gene, CDR3 DNA, CDR3 protein. D genes are given only for firm matches. The listing skips clone size in some rows; elsewhere it reads once, few, many or a size class.

-	-	TRBV30	TRBJ1-1	TGTGCCTGGAGTGAGGGACTGGTAGAGGCCGGAGATTCGAACACTGAAGCTTTCTTT	CAWSEGLVEAGDSNTEAFF
TRBD2	-	TRBV4-1	TRBJ2-7	TGCGCCAGCAGCCAAGATACGATCCAGGGAGGGACCTACGAGCAGTACTTC	CASSQDTIQGGTYEQYF
TRBD1	-	TRBV11-2	TRBJ1-2	TGTGCCAGCAGCGAGATGACAGGGATTAGCTATGGCTACACCTTC	CASSEMTGISYGYTF
-	-	TRBV12-3/TRBV12-4	TRBJ2-5	TGTGCCAGCAGGAACTCTTACCAAGAGACCCAGTACTTC	CASRNSYQETQYF
-	-	TRBV5-1	TRBJ2-5	TGCGCCAGCAGCGGTGCTACTAGTACCGAGACCCAGTACTTC	CASSGATSTETQYF
-	-	TRBV4-2	TRBJ1-1	TGTGCCAGCAGCCAAGAGGGGGGGGCCACTGAAGCTTTCTTT	CASSQEGGATEAFF
-	-	TRBV18	TRBJ1-5	TGTGCCAGCTCACCCAATCAGGGCCTCCACAATCAGCCCCAGCATTTT	CASSPNQGLHNQPQHF
-	-	TRBV19	TRBJ2-5	TGTGCCAGTAGTATGAGCCAAACGGGCCAAGAGACCCAGTACTTC	CASSMSQTGQETQYF
TRBD1	-	TRBV30	TRBJ1-2	TGTGCCTGGGTTAAACCAGGGGGCTATGGCTACACCTTC	CAWVKPGGYGYTF
TRBD2	-	TRBV9	TRBJ2-7	TGTGCCAGCAGCGTAGGAACCGGACTAGCGGGGGGTGAGCAGTACTTC	CASSVGTGLAGGEQYF
-	-	TRBV5-1	TRBJ2-5	TGCGCCAGCAGCTTCCAGGGTCCAGAGACCCAGTACTTC	CASSFQGPETQYF
TRBD1	few	TRBV5-1	TRBJ2-7	TGCGCCAGCAGCTTGGCACCGGGACAGTACAACGAGCAGTACTTC	CASSLAPGQYNEQYF
-	-	TRBV7-8	TRBJ2-5	TGTGCCAGCAGCTTAGCAGCAGGGGTGGGTGAGACCCAGTACTTC	CASSLAAGVGETQYF
-	-	TRBV9	TRBJ1-1	TGTGCCAGCAGCGCCCGGGGGTGGGGCACTGAAGCTTTCTTT	CASSARGWGTEAFF
TRBD1	-	TRBV7-9	TRBJ2-6	TGTGCCAGCAGCTTCAAACAGGGGTTAGGGGCCAACGTCCTGACTTTC	CASSFKQGLGANVLTF
-	once	TRBV5-1	TRBJ1-2	TGCGCCAGCAGCTTGCAGGGGATGGGGGTAGCTAACTATGGCTACACCTTC	CASSLQGMGVANYGYTF
-	once	TRBV5-1	TRBJ2-1	TGCGCCAGCAGCCCGGGGACAACCTACAATGAGCAGTTCTTC	CASSPGTTYNEQFF
-	-	TRBV7-9	TRBJ1-5	TGTGCCAGCAGCTTAAGTCAGAACAATCAGCCCCAGCATTTT	CASSLSQNNQPQHF
-	-	TRBV29-1	TRBJ2-2	TGCAGCGCCAGTCAGGTGCCCGGGGAGCTGTTTTTT	CSASQVPGELFF
-	-	TRBV11-3	TRBJ2-3	TGTGCCAGCAGCTTGGGGCCGAGAGATACGCAGTATTTT	CASSLGPRDTQYF
TRBD2	-	TRBV4-1	TRBJ2-3	TGCGCCAGCAGCCAAGGGTTAGCGGGGGGACGCACAGATACGCAGTATTTT	CASSQGLAGGRTDTQYF
-	few	TRBV10-1	TRBJ2-2	TGCGCCAGCAGTCGGCAGGGAGGCACCGGGGAGCTGTTTTTT	CASSRQGGTGELFF
TRBD1	-	TRBV14	TRBJ2-1	TGTGCCAGCAGCCCCCTGGACAGGGCCTCCTACAATGAGCAGTTCTTC	CASSPLDRASYNEQFF
-	-	TRBV5-6	TRBJ1-4	TGTGCCAGCAGCACCCAATCAACAGGGATTGAAAAACTGTTTTTT	CASSTQSTGIEKLFF
-	-	TRBV6-5	TRBJ2-7	TGTGCCAGCAGGGGCCGAACCGGCGAGCAGTACTTC	CASRGRTGEQYF
TRBD1	-	TRBV27	TRBJ1-1	TGTGCCAGCAGTTCCGGGACAGGGGTCACTGAAGCTTTCTTT	CASSSGTGVTEAFF
TRBD1	-	TRBV2	TRBJ1-4	TGTGCCAGCCGTACAGGGGCAACACAACTGTTTTTT	CASRTGATQLFF
TRBD1	-	TRBV18	TRBJ1-5	TGTGCCAGCTCAGACAGAAAGGACAGGCAAAATCAGCCCCAGCATTTT	CASSDRKDRQNQPQHF
TRBD1	-	TRBV28	TRBJ2-7	TGTGCCAGCAGTTCCCTTTTCCGGGACAGCGGATACGAGCAGTACTTC	CASSSLFRDSGYEQYF
-	-	TRBV5-6	TRBJ2-2	TGTGCCAGCAGCTTGAGCCTACAGGGAGACACCGGGGAGCTGTTTTTT	CASSLSLQGDTGELFF
-	-	TRBV6-5	TRBJ1-2	TGTGCCAGCAGTTACTCCCGAGTAATTGAGGACTATGGCTACACCTTC	CASSYSRVIEDYGYTF
-	-	TRBV7-2	TRBJ2-7	TGTGCCAGCAGTAGGACAGTCTCCTACGAGCAGTACTTC	CASSRTVSYEQYF
-	-	TRBV24-1	TRBJ1-4	TGTGCCACCAGTGACCTCTACGGGAAACTGTTTTTT	CATSDLYGKLFF
TRBD1	-	TRBV6-5	TRBJ2-7	TGTGCCAGCAGGACCCGGGACAGGGTCTACGAGCAGTACTTC	CASRTRDRVYEQYF
-	-	TRBV5-1	TRBJ1-6	TGCGCCAGCAGCTTGACAGGCTGGGATTCACCCCTCCACTTT	CASSLTGWDSPLHF
TRBD2	-	TRBV11-2	TRBJ2-3	TGTGCCAGCAGCTTAGATAGGCAGCGGGGGGGAGTCGGTACGCAGTATTTT	CASSLDRQRGGVGTQYF
TRBD2	-	TRBV7-9	TRBJ2-2	TGTGCCAGCAGGCAGACTAGCGGGGGGAACACCGGGGAGCTGTTTTTT	CASRQTSGGNTGELFF
-	-	TRBV19	TRBJ2-6	TGTGCCAGCAACCGGAGGGCTGGGGCCAACGTCCTGACTTTC	CASNRRAGANVLTF
-	-	TRBV7-8	TRBJ2-7	TGTGCCAGCAGCCCGAGGACAGCGGGAACCTACGAGCAGTACTTC	CASSPRTAGTYEQYF
-	-	TRBV9	TRBJ1-2	TGTGCCAGCAGCGTTCAGGGATCGGAGTATGGCTACACCTTC	CASSVQGSEYGYTF
-	-	TRBV10-3	TRBJ1-1	TGTGCCATCAGTCGGCCGGAACAGGGTGAGGCTGAAGCTTTCTTT	CAISRPEQGEAEAFF
-	-	TRBV21-1	TRBJ2-7	TGTGCCAGCAGAGCGGGAACAGGGTCCTACGAGCAGTACTTC	CASRAGTGSYEQYF
-	-	TRBV7-8	TRBJ2-7	TGTGCCAGCAGCTTTTACCGGGAGAACTCCTACGAGCAGTACTTC	CASSFYRENSYEQYF
TRBD1	-	TRBV6-5	TRBJ2-2	TGTGCCAGCTTTCCCCAGGGGGCGGGCACCGGGGAGCTGTTTTTT	CASFPQGAGTGELFF
-	-	TRBV5-1	TRBJ2-7	TGCGCCAGCGGTAATAGTGCCTACGAGCAGTACTTC	CASGNSAYEQYF
-	-	TRBV11-2	TRBJ2-7	TGTGCCAGCAGATCATCAGGGAGGAGGCTTGGAGGTGCCTACGAGCAGTACTTC	CASRSSGRRLGGAYEQYF
-	-	TRBV2	TRBJ1-5	TGTGCCAGCCAGGGTGGGCAGCACCATCAGCCCCAGCATTTT	CASQGGQHHQPQHF
TRBD2	-	TRBV9	TRBJ2-5	TGTGCCAGCAGCGTAGGACTAGCGGGGGCGGAGACCCAGTACTTC	CASSVGLAGAETQYF
-	once	TRBV4-1	TRBJ2-2	TGCGCCAGCAGCCAAGTCTTGGGGAGCACAACTAACACCGGGGAGCTGTTTTTT	CASSQVLGSTTNTGELFF